The source of this T cell receptor beta chain is a study of human T cells and chemical hapten exposure. As to time point: patch test 3, about 24 weeks after DPC sensitization. The treatment denotes: therapeutic diphenylcyclopropenone sensitization with weekly scalp DPC. Staff drew blood before applying each patch test. Total RNA was isolated from whole blood that had not been fractionated. Germline CDR1 PRHDT, CDR2 FYEKMQ (reference sequence). This CDR3 is 15 amino acids long. Trimming took 2 bases from V and 4 from J, leaving 15 bases between them. One entry per CDR3 protein, called by TCRdb with MiXCR from the RACE reads. This sample yields just over 95,000 distinct CDR3 sequences, of which around a quarter are seen a single time; under 13% belongs to the top ten.

The chain is built from TRBV13 and TRBJ2-7; D unresolved. Sample: whole blood, taken in connection with sensitization to the hapten diphenylcyclopropenone (DPC). The receptor was derived from a man aged 40-55 years with alopecia areata. Some clones in this sample may be carry-over from other donors' samples. Here the CDR3 reads CASSLSLQRQYEQYF. CDR3 nucleotides: TGTGCCAGCAGCTTAAGTCTACAGCGCCAGTACGAGCAGTACTTC. Full variable domain (remainder filled in from reference TRBV13 and TRBJ2-7): AAGVIQSPRHLIKEKRETATLKCYPIPRHDTVYWYQQGPGQDPQFLISFYEKMQSDKGSIPDRFSAQQFSDYHSELNMSSLELGDSALYFCASSLSLQRQYEQYFGPGTRLTVT.